These 15 T cell receptor beta chains came from one sample sequenced in a study of blood T cells in healthy people across ages. Alongside a J-beta primer mix, a sample-barcoded 5' primer served in a second PCR lasting about 7 to 12 cycles. TCRdb recomputed calls from the 5' RACE reads with MiXCR, one row per CDR3 protein. The sample gives over a million distinct CDR3 sequences, more than 40% of which show up once; approximately 19% is in the top ten. The sequenced sample consisted of blood. The receptors derive from a woman aged 55-69 years in good health.

This clonotype was seen only a few times. The rearrangement joins TRBV29-1 to TRBJ2-1, with 12 bases lining up with TRBD2. CDR1 is SQVTM and CDR2 is ANQGSEA in the germline V gene. The CDR3 consists of 15 residues. V dropped 4 bases and J dropped 6; count of bases not matched to a gene: 7. This CDR3 is CSVALAGGNPNEQFF. The CDR3 DNA reads TGCAGCGTTGCCCTAGCGGGAGGGAATCCCAATGAGCAGTTCTTC.

This clonotype was found a few times. The chain employs TRBV7-9 and TRBJ2-5; the match to TRBD1 covers 7 bases. The CDR3 is 16 amino acids. The J segment lost 5 bases and the V segment lost 2 bases, leaving 11 bases of the junction unmatched. The germline V gene has CDR1 SEHNR and CDR2 FQNEAQ (reference sequence). DNA of the CDR3: TGTGCCAGCAGCTTAACAAAACACAGGGGTGGGGAGACCCAGTACTTC. Protein sequence: CASSLTKHRGGETQYF. The entire variable domain, with the rest obtained from reference TRBV7-9 and TRBJ2-5, is as follows: DTGVSQNPRHKITKRGQNVTFRCDPISEHNRLYWYRQTLGQGPEFLTYFQNEAQLEKSRLLSDRFSAERPKGSFSTLEIQRTEQGDSAMYLCASSLTKHRGGETQYFGPGTRLLVL.

The rearrangement uses TRBV20-1 and TRBJ1-5; D not certain. The CDR3 is made up of 13 amino acids. Looked up from germline, CDR1 is DFQATT and CDR2 is SNEGSKA (reference sequence). V was shortened by 4 bases and J by 2 bases, with 9 bases between the two germline ends. In DNA form, the CDR3 reads TGCAGTGCTACCCGGCCGGGCAATCAGCCCCAGCATTTT. This encodes CSATRPGNQPQHF.

V and J are TRBV29-1 and TRBJ2-5; 7 bases are shared with TRBD1. Germline V lookup: CDR1 SQVTM, CDR2 ANQGSEA. The ends lost 2 bases at V and 9 bases at J; junction bases unmatched: 9. There are 13 residues in the CDR3. CDR3 loop: CSVEKGGGEAQYF. CDR3 in DNA: TGCAGCGTTGAAAAAGGGGGCGGCGAGGCCCAGTACTTC.

This rearrangement joins TRBV30 to TRBJ2-7; a weak D match, TRBD2 (6 bases). Trimming removed 8 bases from V and 7 bases from J, with 21 bases in between. The CDR3 sequence is 13 residues long. Germline CDR1 is GTSNPN and CDR2 is SVGIG (reference sequence). Written as DNA, the CDR3 is TGTGCCCTCACTCGGGACTTCCTGCAAGAGCAGTACTTC. Its translation: CALTRDFLQEQYF.

The gene calls are TRBV20-1 and TRBJ1-4, with D possibly TRBD1 on 5 matching bases. Looked up from germline, CDR1 is DFQATT and CDR2 is SNEGSKA (reference sequence). This CDR3 comprises 15 residues. Trimming removed 6 bases at V and 7 bases at J, with 21 bases between. The CDR3 protein is CSAPRTPLGPEKLFF. CDR3 in DNA: TGCAGTGCCCCACGGACCCCTTTGGGACCTGAAAAACTGTTTTTT.

The sample holds many counts of this clonotype. V usage is TRBV29-1 and J usage is TRBJ1-4; possible D gene TRBD1, 5 bases. Germline V gene data show CDR1 as SQVTM and CDR2 as ANQGSEA. The CDR3 loop spans 18 amino acids. V lost 1 base and J lost 0, with 18 bases in between. The CDR3 sequence is CSVEGGSQVGATNEKLFF. The CDR3 DNA reads as TGCAGCGTTGAAGGGGGGTCACAGGTCGGCGCAACTAATGAAAAACTGTTTTTT.

In this sample, this clonotype turned up a few times. V is TRBV5-1 and J is TRBJ2-7, with 9 bases identical to TRBD1. Germline V gene sequence: CDR1 SGHRS, CDR2 YFSETQ. J gave up 3 bases and V 0 bases, and 4 bases lay outside the gene matches. The CDR3 extends over 15 amino acids. The CDR3 loop is CASSLGTGALYEQYF. The CDR3 DNA reads as TGCGCCAGCAGCTTGGGGACAGGGGCCCTCTACGAGCAGTACTTC.

As concerns this clonotype: Just one base apart from a much larger clone, this may be a read error. This chain connects TRBV10-3 to TRBJ2-7, with 13 bases lining up with TRBD2. Germline lookup yields CDR1 ENHRY and CDR2 SYGVKD. CDR3 size: 15 residues. J gave up 4 bases and V 2 bases, and 2 bases lay outside the gene matches. In DNA form, the CDR3 reads TGTGCCATCAGTGAGGGACTAGCGGGAGTTTACGAGCAGTACTTC. Protein sequence: CAISEGLAGVYEQYF.

This clonotype was seen ten or more times. V gene TRBV15 combines with J gene TRBJ2-5; 9 bases are a match to TRBD2. The CDR3 sequence is 14 residues long. Looked up from germline, CDR1 is LNHNV and CDR2 is YYDKDF (reference sequence). The junction had 0 bases not matched to a gene; V was cut back by 1 base and J by 3 bases. The CDR3 DNA reads as TGTGCCACCAGCAGAGGGACTAGCGAAGAGACCCAGTACTTC. Translating gives CATSRGTSEETQYF.

J is TRBJ2-1 and V is TRBV6-5; possibly TRBD2 for D (5 bases). This CDR3 contains 13 residues. V was pared by 2 bases and J by 8 bases, with 10 bases between. Germline CDR1 reads MNHEY; CDR2 reads SVGAGI. The CDR3 nucleotides read TGTGCCAGCAGTTACCGGGGAGTCGATGAGCAGTTCTTC. This gives the protein CASSYRGVDEQFF.

This clonotype was detected a few times. The chain carries TRBV10-3 and TRBJ2-7; 7 bases are a match to TRBD2. The germline V gene encodes CDR1 ENHRY and CDR2 SYGVKD. The CDR3 has 14 amino acids. Unmatched junction bases numbered 3, after V lost 2 bases and J lost 2 bases. The CDR3 DNA is TGTGCCATCAGTGAGGTGGGACTACCCTACGAGCAGTACTTC. This sequence encodes CAISEVGLPYEQYF.

This clonotype was found a few times. The chain couples TRBV6-5 to TRBJ2-7, with 11 bases that match TRBD2. The V gene's germline CDR1 is MNHEY and CDR2 SVGAGI. The CDR3 has 15 residues. After removal of 3 bases from V and 4 bases from J, the junction contained 5 bases not matched to a gene. The DNA for the CDR3 is TGTGCCAGCAGTTATGAGCGGACTAGCGGGTACGAGCAGTACTTC. This encodes CASSYERTSGYEQYF.

The count of this clonotype is one. The junction differs from germline at one of its ends, possibly a read error. J is TRBJ2-4 and V is TRBV18; either TRBD1 or TRBD2 may fit D (7 bases each). Gene TRBJ2-7 matches the end of the DNA better, so the J call may be wrong. The CDR3 length is 14 residues. From germline, CDR1 is KGHSH and CDR2 LQKENI. DNA of the CDR3: TGTGTCAGCTCACGGGGGGACAGCTCCTACGAGCAGTACTTC. Translation: CVSSRGDSSYEQYF.

The chain uses TRBV6-2 or TRBV6-3 and TRBJ2-3; no clear D gene. Germline V CDR1 and CDR2: MNHEY, SVGEGT. The CDR3 has 15 amino acids. V was clipped by 8 bases and J by 4 bases, with 19 bases between them. The CDR3, as DNA: TGTGCCAGCTCAACGGGTCCACCCCCCCCAGATACGCAGTATTTT. It translates to CASSTGPPPPDTQYF.